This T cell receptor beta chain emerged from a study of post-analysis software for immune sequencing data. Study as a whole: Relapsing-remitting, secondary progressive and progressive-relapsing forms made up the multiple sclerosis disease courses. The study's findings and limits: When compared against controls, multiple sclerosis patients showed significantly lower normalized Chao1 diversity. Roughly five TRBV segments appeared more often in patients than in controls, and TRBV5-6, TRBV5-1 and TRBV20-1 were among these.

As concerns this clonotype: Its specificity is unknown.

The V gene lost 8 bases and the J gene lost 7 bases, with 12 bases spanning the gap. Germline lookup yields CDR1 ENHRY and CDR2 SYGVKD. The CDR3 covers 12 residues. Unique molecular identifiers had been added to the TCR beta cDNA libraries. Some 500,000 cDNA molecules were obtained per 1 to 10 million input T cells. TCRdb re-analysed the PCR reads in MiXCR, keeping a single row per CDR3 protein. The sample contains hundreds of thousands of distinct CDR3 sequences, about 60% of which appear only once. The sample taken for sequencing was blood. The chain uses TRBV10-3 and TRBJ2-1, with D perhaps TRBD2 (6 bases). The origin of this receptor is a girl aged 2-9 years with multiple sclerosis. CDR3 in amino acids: CAIAPGRNEQFF. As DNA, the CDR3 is TGTGCCATCGCCCCAGGGAGGAATGAGCAGTTCTTC.